This is a list of T cell receptor beta chains from one sample in a study of cytomegalovirus exposure and HLA in healthy donors. TCRdb keeps only in-frame clones here, not all; method: immunoSEQ multiplex PCR. The sample includes about 95,000 clones, approximately 81% of them seen just once. Sample: PBMCs. Receptor source: a man aged 18 to 30 in good health and CMV-seropositive. Each CDR3 is given with its conserved first and last residue. The order of the fields is D gene, clone size, J gene, V gene, CDR3 protein, CDR3 DNA. D genes are given only for firm matches. Clone size is not always given. Where it is, it says once, few, many or a class for expanded clones.

TRBD2	NA	TRBJ2-1	TRBV10-1	CASSPGTTSSYNEQFF	TGCGCCAGCAGTCCTGGGACTACCAGTTCCTACAATGAGCAGTTCTTC
NA	NA	TRBJ2-7	TRBV27	CASSSSRLVYEQYF	TGTGCCAGCAGTTCGTCTCGTCTAGTTTACGAGCAGTACTTC
TRBD1	few	TRBJ2-1	TRBV30	CAWRFRDRGRNEQFF	TGTGCCTGGAGATTCCGGGACAGGGGGCGAAATGAGCAGTTCTTC
TRBD1	once	TRBJ1-1	TRBV7-9	CASSRAPTGDTEAFF	TGTGCCAGCAGCCGAGCGCCGACAGGGGATACTGAAGCTTTCTTT
TRBD1	once	TRBJ1-2	TRBV27	CASTLGQGYGYTF	TGTGCCAGCACTCTGGGACAGGGCTATGGCTACACCTTC
NA	NA	TRBJ2-2	TRBV4-2	CASSQDPPGNTGELFF	TGTGCCAGCAGCCAAGATCCCCCCGGTAACACCGGGGAGCTGTTTTTT
TRBD1	few	TRBJ2-7	TRBV18	CASSSAGTGGTYEQYF	TGTGCCAGCTCAAGTGCCGGGACAGGGGGAACCTACGAGCAGTACTTC
NA	NA	TRBJ2-6	TRBV30	CAWSVPQAHGANVLTF	TGTGCCTGGAGTGTACCACAGGCGCACGGGGCCAACGTCCTGACTTTC
TRBD2	once	TRBJ2-2	TRBV7-2	CASSQRLAGDGGELFF	TGTGCCAGCAGCCAAAGACTAGCGGGAGACGGCGGGGAGCTGTTTTTT
TRBD2	NA	TRBJ2-1	TRBV4-1	CASSQGLAGGPSNEQFF	TGCGCCAGCAGCCAGGGACTAGCGGGAGGGCCTAGCAATGAGCAGTTCTTC
TRBD2	NA	TRBJ2-3	TRBV5-1	CASSSGTSTDTQYF	TGCGCCAGCAGTTCCGGGACTAGCACGGATACGCAGTATTTT
NA	NA	TRBJ2-2	TRBV6-1	CASSDRGTGELFF	TGTGCCAGCAGTGACCGAGGGACCGGGGAGCTGTTTTTT
NA	NA	TRBJ2-5	TRBV5-1	CASSLEFGGHKYF	TGCGCCAGCAGCTTGGAATTTGGGGGACACAAATACTTC
NA	NA	TRBJ2-2	TRBV19	CATEGRPNTGELFF	TGTGCCACCGAGGGCAGGCCGAACACCGGGGAGCTGTTTTTT
NA	NA	TRBJ2-1	TRBV4-1	CASSQAESSYNEQFF	TGCGCCAGCAGCCAAGCTGAGAGCTCCTACAATGAGCAGTTCTTC
NA	NA	TRBJ1-2	TRBV7-9	CASSPGGYGYTF	TGTGCCAGCAGCCCAGGTGGCTATGGCTACACCTTC
NA	NA	TRBJ2-7	TRBV6-6	CASSYFQQPHSYEQYF	TGTGCCAGCAGTTACTTTCAACAGCCACACTCCTACGAGCAGTACTTC
TRBD1	NA	TRBJ1-4	TRBV7-8	CASSQARDRWGEKLFF	TGTGCCAGCAGCCAAGCCCGGGACAGGTGGGGTGAAAAACTGTTTTTT
NA	NA	TRBJ2-1	TRBV10-1	CASSSRGRNYHNEQFF	TGCGCCAGCAGTAGCAGGGGTCGTAACTACCACAATGAGCAGTTCTTC
TRBD2	NA	TRBJ2-1	TRBV5-4	CASTARRTSDPGTYNEQFF	TGTGCCAGCACCGCCCGTCGGACTAGCGATCCGGGCACCTACAATGAGCAGTTCTTC
NA	NA	TRBJ1-1	TRBV5-8	CASSLRILGQGGTEAFF	TGTGCCAGCAGCTTACGAATTTTGGGCCAGGGAGGCACTGAAGCTTTCTTT
TRBD2	once	TRBJ2-7	TRBV13	CASSLWTRRYEQYF	TGTGCCAGCAGCTTATGGACTAGACGGTACGAGCAGTACTTC
NA	NA	TRBJ2-1	TRBV7-9	CASSPEGEQFF	TGTGCCAGCAGCCCGGAGGGTGAGCAGTTCTTC
TRBD2	NA	TRBJ2-1	TRBV7-2	CASSLVTSAYNEQFF	TGTGCCAGCAGCTTAGTGACTAGCGCCTACAATGAGCAGTTCTTC
NA	NA	TRBJ2-1	TRBV4-2	CASSQLTTGSVGNEQFF	TGTGCCAGCAGCCAATTAACGACAGGTAGTGTAGGCAATGAGCAGTTCTTC
NA	NA	TRBJ2-1	TRBV30	CAWSDAGRLNNEQFF	TGTGCCTGGAGTGATGCGGGAAGGCTAAACAATGAGCAGTTCTTC
TRBD1	NA	TRBJ1-1	TRBV5-1	CASNYRGQEGEAFF	TGCGCCAGTAATTACAGGGGGCAGGAAGGTGAAGCTTTCTTT
TRBD2	NA	TRBJ2-2	TRBV5-1	CASSSGLDVYTGELFF	TGCGCCAGCAGCTCCGGACTAGACGTTTACACCGGGGAGCTGTTTTTT
TRBD1	NA	TRBJ2-2	TRBV7-9	CASNDRALTGELFF	TGTGCCAGCAACGACAGGGCACTCACCGGGGAGCTGTTTTTT
TRBD1	NA	TRBJ1-2	TRBV28	CASSLTGTGINYGYTF	TGTGCCAGCAGTCTAACCGGGACAGGTATTAACTATGGCTACACCTTC
TRBD1	NA	TRBJ2-4	TRBV11-2	CASRTGGKNIQYF	TGTGCCAGCAGGACAGGGGGCAAAAACATTCAGTACTTC
NA	NA	TRBJ1-1	TRBV9	CASSVVLGGTEAFF	TGTGCCAGCAGCGTAGTTCTCGGAGGCACTGAAGCTTTCTTT
NA	few	TRBJ1-2	TRBV29-1	CSVERDGYTF	TGCAGCGTTGAGAGGGATGGCTACACCTTC
NA	NA	TRBJ1-2	TRBV4-1	CASSLLDKFRVDYGYTF	TGCGCCAGCAGCCTGCTCGATAAGTTCAGGGTTGACTATGGCTACACCTTC
TRBD1	NA	TRBJ2-5	TRBV5-1	CANTGAETQYF	TGCGCCAACACAGGGGCAGAGACCCAGTACTTC
NA	NA	TRBJ2-7	TRBV11-2	CASSGSRGGEQYF	TGTGCCAGCAGTGGGAGCCGGGGTGGGGAGCAGTACTTC
TRBD1	NA	TRBJ1-3	TRBV6-5	CASSYSGQPGNTIYF	TGTGCCAGCAGTTACTCGGGACAGCCTGGAAACACCATATATTTT
NA	once	TRBJ1-3	TRBV7-9	CASSYDGQSSGTIYF	TGTGCCAGCAGCTACGACGGACAGAGCTCTGGCACCATATATTTT
NA	NA	TRBJ2-7	TRBV6-1	CASSESSYEQYF	TGTGCCAGCAGTGAATCTAGCTACGAGCAGTACTTC
TRBD1	once	TRBJ2-1	TRBV11-1	CASSLVSGQYNEQFF	TGTGCCAGCAGCTTAGTTTCGGGACAGTACAATGAGCAGTTCTTC
TRBD1	NA	TRBJ2-1	TRBV27	CASSPRQGGFYEQFF	TGTGCCAGCAGTCCTCGACAGGGGGGATTTTATGAGCAGTTCTTC
NA	NA	TRBJ2-3	TRBV6-1	CASSALRQHTDTQYF	TGTGCCAGCAGTGCTTTGAGACAGCACACAGATACGCAGTATTTT
NA	NA	TRBJ1-1	TRBV6-6	CASSYWTDSSNTEAFF	TGTGCCAGCAGTTACTGGACGGACTCATCGAACACTGAAGCTTTCTTT
NA	NA	TRBJ1-2	TRBV4-1	CASSQEGRQRYHGYTF	TGCGCCAGCAGCCAAGAAGGTCGGCAGCGGTATCATGGCTACACCTTC
NA	NA	TRBJ1-1	TRBV5-4	CASSFLGGAEAFF	TGTGCCAGCAGCTTCCTGGGAGGAGCTGAAGCTTTCTTT
NA	NA	TRBJ1-1	TRBV28	CASSGRGTVNTEAFF	TGTGCCAGCAGTGGTCGGGGGACGGTTAACACTGAAGCTTTCTTT
NA	NA	TRBJ1-5	TRBV27	CASTEKGGYQPQHF	TGTGCCAGCACCGAAAAAGGGGGTTATCAGCCCCAGCATTTT
TRBD1	NA	TRBJ2-7	TRBV6-5	CASSSLGTGFYEQYF	TGTGCCAGCAGTTCTTTAGGGACAGGGTTCTACGAGCAGTACTTC
NA	NA	TRBJ2-3	TRBV5-1	CASSLRARPLNGQHTDTQYF	TGCGCCAGCAGCTTACGGGCCCGCCCACTCAACGGACAGCACACAGATACGCAGTATTTT
TRBD1	NA	TRBJ1-5	TRBV18	CASSLQGSDQPQHF	TGTGCCAGCTCACTACAGGGGAGCGATCAGCCCCAGCATTTT
NA	NA	TRBJ2-5	TRBV7-3	CASSLEYQETQYF	TGTGCCAGCAGCTTAGAGTACCAAGAGACCCAGTACTTC
NA	NA	TRBJ2-7	TRBV6-6	CASSYEAPGGYEQYF	TGTGCCAGCAGTTACGAGGCCCCCGGGGGCTACGAGCAGTACTTC
NA	NA	TRBJ1-2	TRBV28	CASSFILGYTF	TGTGCCAGCAGTTTTATCCTTGGCTACACCTTC
TRBD1	few	TRBJ2-1	TRBV27	CASSFGTGFYNEQFF	TGTGCCAGCAGTTTCGGGACAGGGTTCTACAATGAGCAGTTCTTC
TRBD1	few	TRBJ2-3	TRBV6-4	CASSDAGTGADTQYF	TGTGCCAGCAGTGACGCCGGGACAGGGGCAGATACGCAGTATTTT
NA	NA	TRBJ1-3	TRBV5-1	CASSLAIGVSGNTIYF	TGCGCCAGCAGCTTGGCTATCGGGGTCTCTGGAAACACCATATATTTT
NA	NA	TRBJ1-1	TRBV5-1	CASSLRTTGTEAFF	TGCGCCAGCAGCTTACGTACGACAGGCACTGAAGCTTTCTTT
TRBD1	NA	TRBJ1-1	TRBV2	CASRDRVLTEAFF	TGTGCCAGCAGGGACAGGGTTCTCACTGAAGCTTTCTTT
TRBD1	NA	TRBJ2-1	TRBV11-2	CASSLARGPYNEQFF	TGTGCCAGCAGCTTAGCCAGGGGGCCCTACAATGAGCAGTTCTTC
NA	NA	TRBJ2-4	TRBV11-2	CASSLGGGNWNIQYF	TGTGCCAGCAGCTTAGGCGGCGGGAATTGGAACATTCAGTACTTC